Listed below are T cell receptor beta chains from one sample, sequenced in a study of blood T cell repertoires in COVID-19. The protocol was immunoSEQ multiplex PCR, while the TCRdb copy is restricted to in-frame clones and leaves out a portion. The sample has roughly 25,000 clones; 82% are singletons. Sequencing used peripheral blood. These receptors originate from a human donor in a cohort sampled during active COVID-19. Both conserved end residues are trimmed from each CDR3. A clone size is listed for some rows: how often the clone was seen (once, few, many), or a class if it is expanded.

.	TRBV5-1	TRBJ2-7	ASSLARSGTSGGARYEQY
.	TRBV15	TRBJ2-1	ATSGGQGDNEQF
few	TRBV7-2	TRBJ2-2	ASSLDPAGLNTGELF
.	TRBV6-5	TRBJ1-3	ASKSSGNTIY
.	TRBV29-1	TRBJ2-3	SVGWGGFTDTQY
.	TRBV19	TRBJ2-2	ASSIGTAPAGELF
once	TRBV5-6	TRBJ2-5	ASSLAWAGEQETQY
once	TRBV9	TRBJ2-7	ASSAEGTGTYEQY
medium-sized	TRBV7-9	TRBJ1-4	ASSPRDTAEKLF
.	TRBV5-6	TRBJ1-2	ASSPKQIFYGYT
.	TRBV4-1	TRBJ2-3	ASNLGRDRGREDTQY
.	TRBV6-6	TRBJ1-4	ASSSARGDEKLF
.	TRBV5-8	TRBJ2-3	ASSSLLAGGRDTQY
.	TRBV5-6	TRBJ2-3	ASSPNGGRTDTQY
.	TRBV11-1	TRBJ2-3	ASSLGEGGVTDTQY
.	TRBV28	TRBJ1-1	ASSTRVGEAF
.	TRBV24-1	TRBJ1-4	ATSDPISGGQKNEKLF
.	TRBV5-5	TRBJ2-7	ASSPLPREKNEQY
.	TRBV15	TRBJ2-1	ATSRDNRASSYNEQF
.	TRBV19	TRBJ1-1	ASSIEGAGTEAF
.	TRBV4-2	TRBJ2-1	ASSPGRGGSNEQF
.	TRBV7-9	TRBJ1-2	ASSFNRGDYGYT
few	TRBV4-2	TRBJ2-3	ASSQEFQGTQY
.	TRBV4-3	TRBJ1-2	ASSQDGETGSGYT
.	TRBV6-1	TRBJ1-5	ASSDIFRRNQPQH
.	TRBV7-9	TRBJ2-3	ASSPGQADTQY
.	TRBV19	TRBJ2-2	ASSIGRARTGELF
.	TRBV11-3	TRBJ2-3	ASSPMGSSRTDTQY
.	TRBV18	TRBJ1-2	ASSASGTGRYNYGYT
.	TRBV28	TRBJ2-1	ASSTGSYNEQF
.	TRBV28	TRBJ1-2	ASSATGVANYGYT
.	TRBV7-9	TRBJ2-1	ASSFGQGVYNEQF
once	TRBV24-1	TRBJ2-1	ATSPSTGGHQF
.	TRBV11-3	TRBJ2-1	ASSLSGQGLYEQF
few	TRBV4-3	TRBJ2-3	ASSQDGGSGADTQY
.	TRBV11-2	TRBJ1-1	ASSLGQVMNTEAF
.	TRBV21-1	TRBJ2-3	ASSPLGRGGRRTDTQY
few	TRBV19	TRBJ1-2	ASLSANYGYT
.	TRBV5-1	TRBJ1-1	ASSFSRQGANTEAF
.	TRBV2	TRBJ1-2	ASSELAGEGYGYT
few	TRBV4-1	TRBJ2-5	ASSQGDTVRAQY
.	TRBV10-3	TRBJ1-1	AISAQGGSEAF
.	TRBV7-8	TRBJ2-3	ASSPSPQSRTQY
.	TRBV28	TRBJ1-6	ASLPLGSSYNSPLH
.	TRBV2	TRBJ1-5	ASKESNQPQH
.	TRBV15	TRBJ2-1	ATSRESQLAGGSNEQF